The 13 T cell receptor beta chains reported below all come from one sample, sequenced in a study of technical replicates of blood from a few donors. TCRdb's copy holds only in-frame clones and misses some; the assay was immunoSEQ multiplex PCR. The sample includes 65,000 to 85,000 clones, roughly 97% seen only once; the top ten take roughly 0.34%. Sequencing was performed on T cells isolated from PBMCs. The receptors were sampled from a human donor in good health.

The gene calls are TRBV4-1 and TRBJ2-1; D remains ambiguous. The germline V and J ends were trimmed by 1 base and 9 bases, with 13 bases remaining between them. The CDR3 contains 14 residues. In germline, CDR1 is MGHRA, CDR2 YSYEKL. The CDR3 sequence: CASSQVSSVSEQFF. The CDR3 nucleotides are TGCGCCAGCAGCCAAGTAAGTTCGGTGAGTGAGCAGTTCTTC.

The gene calls are TRBV18 and TRBJ2-7; D is unresolved. This CDR3 comprises 14 residues. V lost 2 bases and J 0 bases, leaving 8 bases between the germline ends. Germline values: CDR1 KGHSH, CDR2 LQKENI. This chain's CDR3 is CASSPVADSYEQYF. DNA for the CDR3: TGTGCCAGCTCACCAGTGGCAGACTCCTACGAGCAGTACTTC.

A single count supports this clone. The rearrangement joins TRBV11-2 to TRBJ2-1, with a tentative D call TRBD2 (6 bases). The CDR3 covers 13 residues. The germline V gene encodes CDR1 SGHAT and CDR2 FQNNGV. The V end lost 3 bases, the J end lost 8 bases, and 11 bases lay between the germline ends. The CDR3 region has the DNA TGTGCCAGCAGCTTCCCGGGAGTGGATGAGCAGTTCTTC. The encoded protein is CASSFPGVDEQFF.

The V gene is TRBV6-5, the J gene TRBJ2-3, with no clear D. The V and J ends lost 0 bases and 1 base respectively, with 5 bases between them. This CDR3 comprises 14 residues. Germline V lookup: CDR1 MNHEY, CDR2 SVGAGI. The CDR3 region is CASSYSTGTDTQYF. The CDR3 DNA is TGTGCCAGCAGTTACTCAACAGGCACAGATACGCAGTATTTT.

The rearrangement uses TRBV15 and TRBJ2-3; 8 bases agree with TRBD1. V was pared by 7 bases and J by 5 bases, with 5 bases of the junction left unmatched. Germline V gene lookup returns CDR1 LNHNV and CDR2 YYDKDF (reference sequence). This CDR3 spans 13 amino acids. CDR3 bases: TGTGCCACCATGGACAGGGTCCGAGATACGCAGTATTTT. It yields the protein CATMDRVRDTQYF.

The chain uses TRBV18 and TRBJ2-5; TRBD1 might be the D (5 bases). There are 15 residues in the CDR3. Per the germline V gene, CDR1 is KGHSH and CDR2 is LQKENI. Between the trimmed V and J ends, which lost 3 bases and 5 bases, there was a span of 16 bases. This CDR3 is CASSPQRQMGETQYF. As DNA, the CDR3 is TGTGCCAGCTCACCTCAGCGACAGATGGGGGAGACCCAGTACTTC.

The V call is TRBV19, the J call TRBJ2-7; D might be TRBD1 (8 bases). Trimming cost V 1 base and J 2 bases, with 12 bases left between them. This CDR3 region has 15 residues. Per the germline V gene, CDR1 is LNHDA and CDR2 is SQIVND (reference sequence). The CDR3 loop reads CASSIVQGGAYEQYF. The CDR3 bases are TGTGCCAGTAGTATAGTACAGGGGGGGGCCTACGAGCAGTACTTC.

The chain is built from TRBV15 and TRBJ2-1; 7 positions match TRBD1. The V and J ends lost 3 bases and 8 bases, in that order; junction bases with no gene match: 13. Germline V CDR1 and CDR2: LNHNV, YYDKDF (reference sequence). The CDR3 contains 16 residues. The CDR3 loop is CATSSSDRTFMDEQFF. The CDR3 region has the DNA TGTGCCACCAGCAGCTCGGACAGGACCTTTATGGATGAGCAGTTCTTC.

The CDR3, as DNA: TGTGCCTGGAGTGTACCGATTTTACGGGTAGCGGGAGTAGCAGATACGCAGTATTTT. It is translated as CAWSVPILRVAGVADTQYF. This sequence joins TRBV30 and TRBJ2-3; 9 positions agree with TRBD2. Germline assignment: CDR1 GTSNPN and CDR2 SVGIG (reference sequence). The CDR3 totals 19 residues. V shed 0 bases and J 4 bases; nucleotides not matched to a gene: 17.

The chain joins TRBV5-1 to TRBJ2-7, with 9 bases lining up with TRBD1. Germline assignment: CDR1 SGHRS and CDR2 YFSETQ. The CDR3 extends over 17 amino acids. After removal of 2 bases from V and 4 bases from J, the junction contained 13 bases not matched to a gene. The CDR3 reads CASSLWGSGTGTYEQYF. CDR3 DNA sequence: TGCGCCAGCAGCTTATGGGGCTCCGGGACAGGGACTTACGAGCAGTACTTC.

V usage is TRBV4-2 and J usage is TRBJ2-7; 9 nucleotides align to TRBD2. The CDR3 length is 17 residues. Germline-derived CDR1 and CDR2 are LGHNA and YNFKEQ. Trimming cost V 4 bases and J 1 base; bases outside gene matches: 11. The CDR3 sequence: CASSPSGAGLASYEQYF. CDR3 coding DNA: TGTGCCAGCAGCCCTTCGGGTGCTGGACTAGCGTCCTACGAGCAGTACTTC.

The chain couples TRBV5-4 to TRBJ2-1; no firm D call. Looked up from germline, CDR1 is SGHNT and CDR2 is YYREEE (reference sequence). The CDR3 consists of 15 residues. The V and J ends lost 4 bases and 0 bases respectively, with 11 bases between them. The CDR3 DNA is TGTGCCAGCAGCCTCACTGTCCGCTCCTACAATGAGCAGTTCTTC. Protein product: CASSLTVRSYNEQFF.

V gene TRBV2 combines with J gene TRBJ2-3; 8 nucleotides line up with TRBD2. Germline CDR1 reads SNHLY; CDR2 reads FYNNEI. This CDR3 is 17 amino acids long. The V and J ends lost 3 bases and 1 base, in that order; junction bases with no gene match: 9. As DNA, the CDR3 is TGTGCCAGCAGTGAGAGGACCTCGACTAGCGGCACAGATACGCAGTATTTT. Protein sequence: CASSERTSTSGTDTQYF.